These 14 T cell receptor beta chains were all obtained from the same sample, sequenced in a study of T cell responses to AZD1222 COVID-19 vaccine. Assay used: immunoSEQ multiplex PCR; TCRdb lists only in-frame clones, some missing. The repertoire has 150,000 to 200,000 clones, roughly 90% of them found once; the top ten carry around 1.5%. This sample comprised peripheral blood, obtained on day 0 of AZD1222 vaccination. Receptors originate from an adult in good health.

A single count supports this clone. The DNA of the CDR3 is TGTGCCACCAGTGATCTGGCGAGGACAGGGGGCTGGGAGACCCAGTACTTC. This codes for CATSDLARTGGWETQYF. This sequence joins TRBV24-1 and TRBJ2-5; 11 nucleotides align to TRBD1. CDR3 length equals 17 residues. V was clipped by 3 bases and J by 5 bases; unmatched bases: 10. Germline assignment: CDR1 KGHDR and CDR2 SFDVKD.

This clone has just one count. The chain has TRBV11-3 and TRBJ2-2; no clear D. This CDR3 contains 12 residues. Trimming cost V 4 bases and J 7 bases, with 7 bases left between them. Per germline, CDR1 SGHNT and CDR2 YENEEA. CDR3 sequence (DNA): TGTGCCAGCAGCTCCAAACGCGGGGAGCTGTTTTTT. As protein: CASSSKRGELFF.

CDR3 region: CASSLDGLNQPQHF. The DNA for the CDR3 is TGCGCCAGCAGCTTGGACGGGCTAAATCAGCCCCAGCATTTT. The genes are TRBV5-1 and TRBJ1-5, with no clear D. Germline values: CDR1 SGHRS, CDR2 YFSETQ. The CDR3 consists of 14 residues. Trimming pared 0 bases from V and 4 bases from J, leaving 8 bases between. The complete variable domain, with remaining parts taken from reference TRBV5-1 and TRBJ1-5, reads KAGVTQTPRYLIKTRGQQVTLSCSPISGHRSVSWYQQTPGQGLQFLFEYFSETQRNKGNFPGRFSGRQFSNSRSEMNVSTLELGDSALYLCASSLDGLNQPQHFGDGTRLSIL.

The chain links TRBV10-3 to TRBJ1-1, with 7 bases lining up with TRBD1. Unmatched junction bases numbered 7, after V lost 2 bases and J lost 7 bases. Germline values: CDR1 ENHRY, CDR2 SYGVKD. The CDR3 runs 14 residues. The CDR3 is CAISERTGEVEAFF. DNA of the CDR3: TGTGCCATCAGTGAGAGAACAGGGGAAGTTGAAGCTTTCTTT.

The chain joins TRBV6-2 or TRBV6-3 to TRBJ2-7; TRBD2 aligns across 8 bases. Losses at the gene ends were 4 bases for V and 0 bases for J; bases not matched to a gene: 8. The CDR3 runs to 16 residues. Germline V gives CDR1 MNHEY, CDR2 SVGEGT. The CDR3 is CASSSLYGLASYEQYF. CDR3 DNA sequence: TGTGCCAGCAGTTCCCTCTACGGACTAGCCTCCTACGAGCAGTACTTC.

The V gene is TRBV7-2, the J gene TRBJ1-3; a weak D match, TRBD1 (5 bases). V was shortened by 4 bases and J by 4 bases, with 20 bases between the two germline ends. From germline, CDR1 is SGHTA and CDR2 FQGNSA. The CDR3 contains 17 residues. Written as DNA, the CDR3 is TGTGCCAGCAGCTCCCAGCCTGGGGGGACTTCGGGAAACACCATATATTTT. It yields the protein CASSSQPGGTSGNTIYF.

This chain uses TRBV27 with TRBJ1-3; D is uncertain. Looked up from germline, CDR1 is MNHEY and CDR2 is SMNVEV (reference sequence). Trimming left V 4 bases short and J 0 bases short, with 10 bases between. The CDR3 is 15 residues long. CDR3 region: CASSWRASSGNTIYF. In DNA form, the CDR3 reads TGTGCCAGCAGTTGGAGGGCGAGCTCTGGAAACACCATATATTTT.

This sequence joins TRBV19 and TRBJ1-4; 8 positions match TRBD1. There are 14 residues in the CDR3. CDR1 and CDR2 from the germline V gene are LNHDA and SQIVND (reference sequence). V gave up 8 bases and J gave up 3 bases; unmatched junction bases: 5. In DNA, the CDR3 is TGTGCCAGTCGAGACAGGGGTGCTAATGAAAAACTGTTTTTT. Encoded protein: CASRDRGANEKLFF.

This chain joins TRBV12-3 or TRBV12-4 and TRBJ1-2, with D unclear. The CDR3 is 13 amino acids. V was pared by 2 bases and J by 6 bases, with 10 bases between. The CDR3, as DNA: TGTGCCAGCAGTTTAAACCGGGCCCATGGCTACACCTTC. As protein: CASSLNRAHGYTF.

V gene TRBV18 combines with J gene TRBJ1-2, with TRBD1 identical over 10 bases. V was clipped by 0 bases and J by 2 bases; unmatched bases: 0. The CDR3 loop spans 15 amino acids. The germline V gene has CDR1 KGHSH and CDR2 LQKENI. CDR3 residues: CASSPPGQGNYGYTF. The CDR3 DNA sequence: TGTGCCAGCTCACCACCGGGACAGGGGAACTATGGCTACACCTTC.

The rearrangement joins TRBV4-2 to TRBJ1-2; a possible D gene is TRBD1 (5 bases). Deletions cut 0 bases from V and 4 bases from J, with 12 bases between. The CDR3 has 15 amino acids. Germline CDR1 is LGHNA and CDR2 is YNFKEQ. CDR3 protein: CASSQDGGSPYGYTF. CDR3 nucleotide sequence: TGTGCCAGCAGCCAAGATGGGGGGTCGCCCTATGGCTACACCTTC.

The CDR3, as DNA: TGTGCCAGCAGCAGAGAGTCCACCGGGGAGCTGTTTTTT. As protein: CASSRESTGELFF. This chain uses TRBV9 with TRBJ2-2; D unclear. CDR3 length: 13 residues. V was clipped by 4 bases and J by 4 bases, with 8 bases between them. Germline CDR1 SGDLS, CDR2 YYNGEE.

CDR3 coding DNA: TGTGCCAGCAGCTCCTTTAGCGGCAATGAGCAGTTCTTC. It is translated as CASSSFSGNEQFF. V is TRBV5-6 and J is TRBJ2-1; D possibly corresponds to TRBD2 (6 bases). Trimming pared 3 bases from V and 6 bases from J, leaving 10 bases between. The CDR3 loop spans 13 amino acids. Germline V gene lookup returns CDR1 SGHDT and CDR2 YYEEEE.

This chain uses TRBV19 with TRBJ1-2, with D unresolved. The CDR3 length is 16 residues. The germline V and J ends were trimmed by 7 bases and 4 bases, with 22 bases remaining between them. The germline CDR1 and CDR2 sequences are LNHDA and SQIVND (reference sequence). The CDR3 DNA reads TGTGCCAGTACCATGTTACAGCGCCCGGACGGCTATGGCTACACCTTC. Translating gives CASTMLQRPDGYGYTF.